This T cell receptor (beta chain) was captured in a study of a mutant IDH1 vaccine in newly diagnosed glioma. The CDR3 loop spans 19 amino acids. J was trimmed by 0 bases and V by 4 bases; bases with no gene match: 14. Germline loops: CDR1 MGHRA, CDR2 YSYEKL. Documented time point: baseline, week 1 (first vaccination visit). Described treatment: pre-vaccination baseline after standard-of-care therapy. Sequenced by immunoSEQ multiplex PCR; TCRdb stores in-frame clones only, minus some. The table lists over 20,000 clones, about nine tenths of them singletons. This clonotype was sampled from a man aged 30 to 45 with glioma. V and J are TRBV4-1 and TRBJ1-2; TRBD1 agrees at 10 bases. Specimen: PBMCs, collected from a glioma patient treated with radiotherapy, temozolomide or both. The CDR3 reads CASSPTSGTGDGTNYGYTF. The DNA for the CDR3 is TGCGCCAGCAGCCCCACTTCCGGGACAGGGGATGGAACTAACTATGGCTACACCTTC.